This TCR beta chain was sequenced for a study of breast tumors, draining lymph nodes, adjacent tissues. TCRdb re-called the multiplex PCR reads through MiXCR, storing one row per CDR3 protein. The sample has 180,000 or so distinct CDR3 sequences, around 29% seen once; the top ten hold around 4.5%. Notes on the study in general: Findings are consistent with lymph node origin and intratumoral expansion of most tumor T cells. Tumor TCR diversity was below lymph nodes but above nontumor tissue. That most tumor T cells come from lymph nodes remained unproven. Tumor and nontumor repertoires were significantly more similar in luminal-like than in basal-like breast cancer.

The sample holds many counts of this clonotype. Its antigen remains unidentified. Germline CDR1 SGHAT, CDR2 FQNNGV. CDR3 length equals 17 residues. V was pared by 4 bases and J by 2 bases, with 7 bases of the junction left unmatched. Breast cancer patients provided tissue from their axillary draining lymph nodes. The source is a female donor with breast cancer. Some clones in this sample may be carry-over from other donors' samples. Sequenced material: axillary lymph node tissue. The chain links TRBV11-2 to TRBJ2-1; the match to TRBD2 covers 11 bases. In DNA, the CDR3 is TGTGCCAGCAGCTCTAAGGGGGGACTAGCGGCCTACAATGAGCAGTTCTTC. It translates to CASSSKGGLAAYNEQFF.